This T cell receptor (beta chain) was captured by sequencing in a study of blood T cell repertoires in COVID-19. Looked up from germline, CDR1 is LNHDA and CDR2 is SQIVND (reference sequence). Trimming pared 5 bases from V and 1 base from J, leaving 6 bases between. The CDR3 runs 13 residues. Original analysis: Amplifying reference gene primers gave estimates of nucleated cell counts. TCRdb keeps only in-frame clones here, not all; method: immunoSEQ multiplex PCR. From that table come the V and J calls and clone size; the DNA was used to work out D and trimming. The sample carries a few hundred thousand clones, 70% to 90% recorded once. Participant-reported clinical history was the basis for cohort assignment.

The specimen was PBMCs or T cells enriched from blood (not recorded which). The clonotype was recovered from a woman aged 45-65 years who had recovered from COVID-19. The chain has TRBV19 and TRBJ1-3, with no clear D. The CDR3, as DNA: TGTGCCAGTAGTTCAGGATCTGGAAACACCATATATTTT. It encodes CASSSGSGNTIYF.